The entry below gives a single TCR beta chain sequence along with its context. Deletions cut 2 bases from V and 8 bases from J, with 14 bases between. The CDR3 sequence is 14 residues long. CDR1 is KGHDR and CDR2 is SFDVKD in the germline V gene. The data derive from a study of blood T cell repertoires in COVID-19. Method: immunoSEQ multiplex PCR; TCRdb's copy keeps in-frame clones and lacks some. The table has fewer than 350,000 clones, roughly 85% seen once. This chain connects TRBV24-1 to TRBJ1-2, with D unclear. This TCR derives from a woman aged 45-59 years who had recovered from COVID-19. Sequences were obtained from PBMCs or T cells enriched from blood (not recorded which). The CDR3 bases are TGTGCCACCAGTGATTCGTTAAACTCTAGGGGCTACACCTTC. Amino acids: CATSDSLNSRGYTF.